This T cell receptor (beta chain) originates from a study of T cells after yellow fever vaccination. General study results and limits: Clones that expanded after primary vaccination mostly reappeared after the booster (roughly 97% CD4, about 91% CD8). Some clonotypes were seen in both the CD4 and the CD8 compartments. These made up a small share and likely arose from convergent recombination.

UMIs and a universal primer site were added when TCR cDNA was made by 5'RACE template switching. Each CDR3 protein gets one entry after TCRdb re-called the 5' RACE reads with MiXCR. The data show roughly 300,000 distinct CDR3 sequences, roughly 8.3% seen once. This clonotype was detected only a few times. Its antigen is as yet unknown. The sequence derives from a man aged 18 to 30 who received the YFV17D yellow fever vaccine. Sample: PBMCs, taken around 45 days after the first yellow fever vaccination.

The CDR3 loop is CASSPGASTYEQYF. DNA of the CDR3: TGCGCCAGCAGCCCCGGGGCCAGCACCTACGAGCAGTACTTC. The V gene is TRBV5-1, the J gene TRBJ2-7; D tentatively reads TRBD1 or TRBD2 (5 bases each). CDR1 SGHRS and CDR2 YFSETQ come from the germline V gene. CDR3 size: 14 residues. The germline V and J ends were trimmed by 4 bases and 2 bases, with 13 bases remaining between them.